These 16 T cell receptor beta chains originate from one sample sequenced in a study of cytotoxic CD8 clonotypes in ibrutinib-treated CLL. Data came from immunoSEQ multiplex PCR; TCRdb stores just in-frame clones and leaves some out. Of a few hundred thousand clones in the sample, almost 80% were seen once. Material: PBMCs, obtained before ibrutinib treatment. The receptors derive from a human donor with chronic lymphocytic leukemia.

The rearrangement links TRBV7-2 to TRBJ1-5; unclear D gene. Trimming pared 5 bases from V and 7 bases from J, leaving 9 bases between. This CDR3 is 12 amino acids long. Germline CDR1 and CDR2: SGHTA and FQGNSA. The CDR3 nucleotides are TGTGCCAGCAGCCAACAGCAACAGCCCCAGCATTTT. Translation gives CASSQQQQPQHF. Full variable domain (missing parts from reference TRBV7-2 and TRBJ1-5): GAGVSQSPSNKVTEKGKDVELRCDPISGHTALYWYRQSLGQGLEFLIYFQGNSAPDKSGLPSDRFSAERTGGSVSTLTIQRTQQEDSAVYLCASSQQQQPQHFGDGTRLSIL.

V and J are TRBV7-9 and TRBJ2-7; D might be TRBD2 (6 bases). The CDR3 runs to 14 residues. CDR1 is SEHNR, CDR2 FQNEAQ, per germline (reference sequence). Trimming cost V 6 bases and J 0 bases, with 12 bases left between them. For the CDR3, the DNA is TGTGCCAGCAGAAGGGACTTGGGCTCCTACGAGCAGTACTTC. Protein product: CASRRDLGSYEQYF.

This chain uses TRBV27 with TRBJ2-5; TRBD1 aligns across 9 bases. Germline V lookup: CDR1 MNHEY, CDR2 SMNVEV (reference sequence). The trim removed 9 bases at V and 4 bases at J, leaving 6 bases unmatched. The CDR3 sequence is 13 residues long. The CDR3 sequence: CASRTGGVETQYF. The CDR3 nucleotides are TGTGCCAGTCGCACAGGGGGCGTAGAGACCCAGTACTTC.

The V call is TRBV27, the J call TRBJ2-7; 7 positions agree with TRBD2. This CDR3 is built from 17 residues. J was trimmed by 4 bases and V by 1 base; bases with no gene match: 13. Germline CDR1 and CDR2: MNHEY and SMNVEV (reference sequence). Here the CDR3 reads CASSLLSGRAGRYEQYF. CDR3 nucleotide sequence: TGTGCCAGCAGTTTATTGTCAGGTCGAGCGGGGAGGTACGAGCAGTACTTC.

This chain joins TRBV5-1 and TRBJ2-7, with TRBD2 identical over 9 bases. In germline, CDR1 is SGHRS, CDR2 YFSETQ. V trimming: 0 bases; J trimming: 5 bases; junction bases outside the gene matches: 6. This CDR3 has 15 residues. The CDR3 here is CASSLVLAGTHEQYF. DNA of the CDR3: TGCGCCAGCAGCTTGGTCCTAGCGGGAACTCACGAGCAGTACTTC.

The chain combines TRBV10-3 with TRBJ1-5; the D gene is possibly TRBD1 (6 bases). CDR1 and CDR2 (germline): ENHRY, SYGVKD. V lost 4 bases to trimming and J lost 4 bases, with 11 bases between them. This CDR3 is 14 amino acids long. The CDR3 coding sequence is TGTGCCATCAGTGCCCGACAGGAGAATCAGCCCCAGCATTTT. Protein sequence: CAISARQENQPQHF.

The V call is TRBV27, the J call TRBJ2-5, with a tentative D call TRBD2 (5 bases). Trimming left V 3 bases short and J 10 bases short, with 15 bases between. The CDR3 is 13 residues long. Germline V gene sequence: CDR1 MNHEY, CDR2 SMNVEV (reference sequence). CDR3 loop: CASSFRGPRDQYF. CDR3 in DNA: TGTGCCAGCAGTTTCCGCGGGCCTCGTGACCAGTACTTC.

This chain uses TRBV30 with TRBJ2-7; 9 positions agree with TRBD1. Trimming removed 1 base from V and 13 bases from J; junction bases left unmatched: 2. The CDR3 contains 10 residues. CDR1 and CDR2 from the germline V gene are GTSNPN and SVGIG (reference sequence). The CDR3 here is CAWSGDRVYF. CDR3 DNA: TGTGCCTGGAGTGGGGACAGGGTCTACTTC.

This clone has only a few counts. The CDR3 loop is CATSKGTVEAFF. Here the CDR3 DNA reads TGTGCCACCAGCAAAGGGACTGTTGAAGCTTTCTTT. The chain is built from TRBV15 and TRBJ1-1, with D perhaps matching TRBD1 (5 bases). This CDR3 has 12 amino acids. Germline V gene data show CDR1 as LNHNV and CDR2 as YYDKDF (reference sequence). V lost 4 bases and J lost 7, with 10 bases in between.

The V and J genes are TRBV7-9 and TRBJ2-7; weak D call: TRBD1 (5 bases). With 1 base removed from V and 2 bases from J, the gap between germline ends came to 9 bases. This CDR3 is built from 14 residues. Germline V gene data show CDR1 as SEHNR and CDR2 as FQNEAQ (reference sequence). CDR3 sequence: CASSLGGSTYEQYF. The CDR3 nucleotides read TGTGCCAGCAGCTTAGGGGGCAGTACCTACGAGCAGTACTTC.

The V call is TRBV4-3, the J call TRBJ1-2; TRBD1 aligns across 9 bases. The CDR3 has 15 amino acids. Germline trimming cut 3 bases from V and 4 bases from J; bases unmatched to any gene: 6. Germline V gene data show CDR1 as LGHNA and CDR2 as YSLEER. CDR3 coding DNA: TGCGCCAGCAGCCACCACGACAGGGGGGGCTATGGCTACACCTTC. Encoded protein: CASSHHDRGGYGYTF.

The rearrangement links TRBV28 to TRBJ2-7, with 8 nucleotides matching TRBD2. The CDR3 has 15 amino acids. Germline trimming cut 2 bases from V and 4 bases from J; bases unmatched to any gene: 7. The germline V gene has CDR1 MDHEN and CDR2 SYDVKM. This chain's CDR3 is CASSLTSGWSYEQYF. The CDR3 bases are TGTGCCAGCAGTTTAACTAGCGGATGGTCTTACGAGCAGTACTTC. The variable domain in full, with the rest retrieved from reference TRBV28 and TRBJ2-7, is DVKVTQSSRYLVKRTGEKVFLECVQDMDHENMFWYRQDPGLGLRLIYFSYDVKMKEKGDIPEGYSVSREKKERFSLILESASTNQTSMYLCASSLTSGWSYEQYFGPGTRLTVT.

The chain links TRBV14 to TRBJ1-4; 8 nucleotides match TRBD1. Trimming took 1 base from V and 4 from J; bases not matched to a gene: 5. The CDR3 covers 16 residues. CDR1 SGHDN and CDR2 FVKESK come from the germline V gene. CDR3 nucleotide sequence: TGTGCCAGCAGCCAAGGCGGACAGGGCCTTAATGAAAAACTGTTTTTT. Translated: CASSQGGQGLNEKLFF. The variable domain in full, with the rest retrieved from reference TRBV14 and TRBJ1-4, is EAGVTQFPSHSVIEKGQTVTLRCDPISGHDNLYWYRRVMGKEIKFLLHFVKESKQDESGMPNNRFLAERTGGTYSTLKVQPAELEDSGVYFCASSQGGQGLNEKLFFGSGTQLSVL.

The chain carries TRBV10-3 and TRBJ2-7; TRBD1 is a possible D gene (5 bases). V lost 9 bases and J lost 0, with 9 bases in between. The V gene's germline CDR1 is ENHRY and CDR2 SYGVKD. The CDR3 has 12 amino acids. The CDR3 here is CAMQGNSYEQYF. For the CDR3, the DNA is TGTGCCATGCAGGGAAACTCCTACGAGCAGTACTTC.

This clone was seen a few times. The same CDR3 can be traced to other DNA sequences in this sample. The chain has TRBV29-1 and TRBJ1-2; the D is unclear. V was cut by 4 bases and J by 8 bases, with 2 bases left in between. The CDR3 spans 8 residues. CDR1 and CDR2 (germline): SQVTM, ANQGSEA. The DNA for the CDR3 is TGCAGCGTTGGAGGCTACACCTTC. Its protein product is CSVGGYTF.

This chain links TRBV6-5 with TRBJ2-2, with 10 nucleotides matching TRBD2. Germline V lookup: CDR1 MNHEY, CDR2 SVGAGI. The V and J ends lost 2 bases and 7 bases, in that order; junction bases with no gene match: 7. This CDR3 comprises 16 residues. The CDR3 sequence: CASSYEVAGGSGELFF. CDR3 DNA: TGTGCCAGCAGTTACGAGGTAGCGGGAGGTAGCGGGGAGCTGTTTTTT.